This TCR beta chain was captured by sequencing in a study of cytomegalovirus exposure and HLA in healthy donors (TCRdb year 2017). With regard to the full study: In an earlier analysis of about 560 of the donors, 250 to 350 Gb of sequence data and 100 million or so unique TCR beta sequences from approximately 180 million T cells were reported. An early release covering 500 to 750 HLA-typed donors comprised about 300 gigabases of sequencing data and tens of millions of unique TCR sequences. Of the 398 genotyped donors, less than 85% were placed in the genetic ancestry cluster associated with self-reported Caucasian donors. The study was designed to test whether signatures of past pathogen exposure could be identified by cataloging public T cell receptors. The study profiled the T cell repertoires of under 700 subjects by immunosequencing and related them to cytomegalovirus serostatus. Along with the approximately 620-subject first cohort, a separate validation cohort of roughly 110 different subjects was used. To predict cytomegalovirus infection status, the study brought together high-throughput TCR immunosequencing, statistical association of individual TCRs with disease status, and machine learning. In a later analysis, previously published TCR beta repertoires from 666 donors were re-analyzed and high-resolution HLA genotyping was added so that TCR occurrence patterns could be studied. Rather than using new phenotypic data, the later analysis identified candidate immune exposures from TCR beta sequences and from how often those sequences occurred across donors. An earlier analysis of 450 to 750 of the donors used high-throughput TCR beta sequencing to judge whether each TCR beta V gene segment behaved as functional or pseudogenic. Donor age, sex, ethnicity and CMV serostatus were collected together with the repertoire data. Genome-wide SNP genotypes for about three fifths of the roughly 670 donors were used in a later genetic analysis, which treated that subset as a discovery cohort. All discovery cohort repertoires had been generated using a single sequencing platform. HLA typing covered class I and class II loci at four-digit resolution. The number of typed donors differed by locus: 629-630 for A, B, C, DRB1 and DQB1; approximately 520 for DQA1; 606 for DPA1; and some 450 for DPB1. Because of strong linkage in the cohort, five DR-DQ haplotypes were treated as single units for association and clustering. Among about 370 genotyped donors of the cohort, an average of around 250,000 unique TCR beta nucleotide sequences was sequenced per donor, of which approximately 18% were non-productive. Summary of the overall study and its limitations: Linkage disequilibrium might explain the correlated functional status among segregating V segments, but an unknown experimental factor could not be ruled out. In a later genetic analysis, fewer N-insertions in productive TCRs were reported among donors in an Asian-associated ancestry cluster than the roughly 700-donor mean. The study listed 150 to 200 TCR beta chains as associated with cytomegalovirus. In an earlier analysis of about 600 of the donors, most TCR beta V segments appeared in productive rearrangements about 87% or about 30% of the time, broadly matching IMGT annotations. The cohort was sequenced for TCR beta chains only, and without alpha or paired-chain data the features that could be detected were limited. Sequencing depth was assumed to be roughly uniform across donors in the presence/absence analyses, though that assumption may not hold. A later analysis found that TCR association rates varied across HLA loci, with DRB1 alleles showing the most associated TCRs and HLA-C alleles the fewest. Strong co-occurrence of HLA alleles, especially DR and DQ, made assigning TCR associations to individual alleles difficult. According to a later analysis, parvovirus B19, influenza, CMV and Epstein-Barr virus appeared linked to several top co-occurrence clusters. Some IMGT-functional V segments, including TRBV6-2 and TRBV6-3, could not be distinguished by the 87-base-pair reads and were therefore excluded. The classifier was reported to diagnose cytomegalovirus status with high specificity and sensitivity in both the original cohort and the validation cohort. Three of the identified cytomegalovirus-associated TCR beta chains were confirmed in vitro to be specific for cytomegalovirus antigens. A cluster of highly shared sequence variants was judged likely to be a technical artifact of the sequencing pipeline. Most TCR sequences were observed very rarely across donors, whereas some public TCRs were present in many individuals. In a later analysis, HLA-associated TCR beta chains were found to be more clonally expanded and to have lower generation probabilities than equally common non-associated chains. In a later analysis, most CMV-associated TCR beta chains were found to appear HLA-restricted, with HLA associations seemingly driven largely by CMV exposure. A further reported finding was that TCR beta sequences accurately predicted the HLA-A and HLA-B alleles for most subjects in the first cohort. Some 16 rarely observed V segments, including chromosome 9 orphons, were excluded from the earlier analysis of almost 600 of the donors because counts were too low. The authors suggested that the approach could potentially be extended to other disease states and immunological phenotypes. HLA typing was unavailable for some donors at each locus, so association tests used only the typed subset. A later genetic analysis associated a missense DCLRE1C variant with V-gene and J-gene trimming of TCR beta chains, and an independent cohort replicated the association. A later analysis associated some 17,000 TCR beta sequences with specific HLA alleles at a false discovery rate of 0.05. The only immune exposure information available for the cohort was CMV serostatus.

Comment on this clone: This clone's antigen is unknown. No clone much larger than this one lies a single base away; base qualities are absent.

The CDR3 has 13 amino acids, counting the end cysteine and phenylalanine. Only the CDR3 DNA is retained, 39 bases long and in frame from the first base. The germline V gene encodes CDR1 MDHEN and CDR2 SYDVKM. V lost 5 bases and J lost 6 bases; the stretch between them is 13 bases long. Receptor libraries were prepared by the immunoSEQ multiplex PCR assay. The multiplex PCR relied on a mix of 60 forward primers for TCR Vbeta segments and 13 reverse primers for TCR Jbeta segments. Amplification of the CDR3 region of rearranged TCR beta genes was performed with a multiplex PCR assay on genomic DNA. On the Illumina HiSeq System, the amplified TCR beta libraries were sequenced as 87-base-pair reads. Under the source paper's analysis protocol: In a later analysis, roughly 80 million unique TCR beta chains were counted across the approximately 620 repertoires, and roughly 11 million of these chains were shared by at least two donors. Raw reads were error-corrected and collapsed into unique sequences with a nearest-neighbor algorithm that merged closely related sequences to remove PCR and sequencing errors. To assign V, D and J gene segments, CDR3 sequences were aligned to IMGT reference sequences. For a sequence to be retained, a match of at least six nucleotides was required to both a V gene segment and a J gene segment. A rearrangement was called productive if the CDR3 had no stop codons and remained in frame with V and J, and every other rearrangement was called non-productive. CDR3 was defined according to IMGT convention as the region running from the second conserved V-encoded cysteine to the conserved J-encoded phenylalanine. In an earlier analysis of more than 550 of the donors, sequences lacking an unambiguous match to a single V gene segment were excluded. In an earlier analysis of around 590 of the donors, a V segment was called functional when productive rearrangements were above 56.7%, and segregating when the standard deviation between donors exceeded 5%. A statistical classification framework was developed to diagnose cytomegalovirus status using the catalog of TCR beta chain sequences. In a later analysis, TCR nucleotide sequences were compared against IMGT/GENE-DB human TR gene sequences so that V and J genes could be assigned. A later analysis assigned CDR3 sequences and most-parsimonious VDJ recombination scenarios with the TCRdist pipeline. A later analysis defined each TCR beta chain by its CDR3 amino acid sequence plus V-gene family, and excluded reads lacking a unique V-gene family. To address suspected cross-contamination and a sequencing artifact, a later analysis removed under 600 highly shared, low-generation-probability nucleotide sequences. A later analysis calculated a clonal expansion index for each public chain from normalized within-repertoire ranks of inferred template counts. In a later analysis, generation probabilities were computed with a VDJ recombination model fitted to out-of-frame rearrangements, and the resulting probabilities were checked against IGoR. A later analysis scored TCR-TCR, TCR-HLA and TCR-CMV co-occurrence with hypergeometric tests, applying a repertoire-size bias correction to TCR pairs. To estimate false discovery rates, a later analysis permuted the HLA or CMV assignments 20 times. In a later analysis, co-occurring TCRs were grouped using DBSCAN, and TCRdist sequence similarity was added for clustering within HLA-allele-positive subsets. Co-occurrence clustering excluded repertoires with fewer than 30,000 or more than 120,000 public chains, plus five with anomalous nucleotide sharing. The source is immuneACCESS, and TCRdb retained only in-frame sequences with V and J called. Part of the clones is not carried over; for the studies checked, unresolved V genes explain less than half of this, and the remainder is unexplained. V and J calls and clone size come straight from that table; D and trimming were deduced from the DNA. The sample has about 150,000 clones on record, about three quarters of them singletons. Approximately 0.66% of the sample rests with the top ten.

The cohort was made up of hundreds of healthy bone marrow donors. At the time of sampling, every cohort member was nominally healthy, though immune exposures that went unrecorded were likely present. The donor tested CMV seronegative, placing the donor among the 350 or so seronegative members of the cohort. Every donor gave a peripheral blood sample, and the peripheral blood mononuclear cells from that sample were used for TCR beta sequencing. The Qiagen DNeasy Blood Extraction Kit was used to extract genomic DNA from the blood cell samples. Recombination joined TRBV28 with TRBJ1-2, with a tentative D gene TRBD1 over 5 matching bases. The sequence came from a male donor in good health and CMV-seronegative. Sequencing was performed on PBMCs. The DNA reads as follows: TGTGCCAGCAGTGATCCAGGGCTAGATGGCTACACCTTC. Translation gives CASSDPGLDGYTF.